This TCR beta chain was captured by sequencing in a study of blood T cell repertoires in COVID-19. About the research overall: Sample material is recorded as cDNA or gDNA derived from T cells, B-cell-depleted T cells, or PBMCs.

V lost 0 bases, J lost 7 bases, and 17 bases stayed unmatched. The CDR3 consists of 20 residues. Germline V gene lookup returns CDR1 LGHNT and CDR2 FRNRAP. Using immunoSEQ multiplex PCR, the repertoire was profiled, and TCRdb retains in-frame clones only, with some absent. The sample contains over 200,000 clones, about 90% of which appear only once. This clone came up once. Sequenced sample: peripheral blood. The chain has TRBV12-5 and TRBJ1-5; 11 bases match TRBD1. The receptor was isolated from a man aged 35 to 55 with active or convalescent COVID-19. In nucleotides, the CDR3 is TGTGCTAGTGGTTTGGTGACAACCATCCCCCGGACAGGGGGCAGGCAGCCCCAGCATTTT. Protein: CASGLVTTIPRTGGRQPQHF.